The 10 T cell receptor beta chains in this list originate from one sample, sequenced in a study of OX40 agonist ivuxolimab in advanced cancers. The method was the immunoSEQ multiplex PCR assay. TCRdb took this table from immuneACCESS and kept in-frame rearrangements with V and J called. Such tables lack part of the clones; where checked against another copy, unresolved V genes explain under half of the gap, and the rest is unexplained. Within this sample are about 100,000 clones, with 75% to 95% of them counted one time only. The ten largest clones take up 0.31% of the sample. Sequenced here: CD4+ or CD8+ T cells sorted from blood, sampled in a trial of the OX40 agonist ivuxolimab. These receptors all come from an adult with an advanced solid tumor such as melanoma, head and neck, liver or kidney cancer.

The rearrangement links TRBV7-2 to TRBJ1-2; D not resolved. The germline gives CDR1 SGHTA, CDR2 FQGNSA. The CDR3 consists of 13 residues. Trimming pared 4 bases from V and 4 bases from J, leaving 10 bases between. The CDR3 DNA sequence: TGTGCCAGCAGCTCCGGACTGAGCTATGGCTACACCTTC. Protein product: CASSSGLSYGYTF. Full variable domain (missing parts from reference TRBV7-2 and TRBJ1-2): GAGVSQSPSNKVTEKGKDVELRCDPISGHTALYWYRQSLGQGLEFLIYFQGNSAPDKSGLPSDRFSAERTGGSVSTLTIQRTQQEDSAVYLCASSSGLSYGYTFGSGTRLTVV.

The CDR3 protein is CASSLDYVSYNEQFF. Here the CDR3 DNA reads TGTGCCAGCAGTTTGGATTACGTCTCCTACAATGAGCAGTTCTTC. The rearrangement uses TRBV27 and TRBJ2-1; D is unclear. Germline V gene sequence: CDR1 MNHEY, CDR2 SMNVEV (reference sequence). V lost 3 bases and J lost 0, with 9 bases in between. The CDR3 has 15 amino acids.

This chain connects TRBV14 to TRBJ2-1; either TRBD1 or TRBD2 may fit D (6 bases each). The CDR3 contains 16 residues. V was clipped by 4 bases and J by 3 bases, with 16 bases between them. Germline V gives CDR1 SGHDN, CDR2 FVKESK. The CDR3 sequence is CASSPGGQTLYNEQFF. In nucleotides, the CDR3 is TGTGCCAGCAGCCCCGGGGGACAAACACTCTACAATGAGCAGTTCTTC.

V gene TRBV11-1 combines with J gene TRBJ2-7; D unresolved. CDR1 is SGHAT, CDR2 FQDESV, per germline (reference sequence). The V end was cut by 2 bases, the J end by 7 bases, with 12 bases between. The CDR3 covers 13 residues. This CDR3 is CASSLYPPWEQYF. CDR3 nucleotide sequence: TGTGCCAGCAGCTTATACCCCCCGTGGGAGCAGTACTTC.

The CDR3 loop reads CSASKSGELFF. The CDR3 bases are TGCAGTGCTAGTAAATCCGGGGAGCTGTTTTTT. V is TRBV20-1 and J is TRBJ2-2; no clear D gene. Germline CDR1 DFQATT, CDR2 SNEGSKA (reference sequence). V dropped 3 bases and J dropped 6 bases, with 5 bases sitting between them. CDR3 length: 11 amino acids.

The chain combines TRBV5-5 with TRBJ2-7; D may be TRBD1 (6 bases). Germline-derived CDR1 and CDR2 are SGHKS and YYEKEE (reference sequence). CDR3 size: 14 residues. V gave up 4 bases and J gave up 2 bases, with 13 bases separating them. The CDR3 loop reads CASSLNRVTYEQYF. The CDR3 nucleotides are TGTGCCAGCAGCCTGAACAGGGTGACCTACGAGCAGTACTTC.

This sequence joins TRBV6-1 and TRBJ1-1, with D uncertain. Germline values: CDR1 MNHNS, CDR2 SASEGT. Trimming left V 2 bases short and J 4 bases short, with 8 bases between. The CDR3 totals 13 residues. The CDR3 DNA is TGTGCCAGCAGTGAAACGTACAGCACTGAAGCTTTCTTT. It translates to CASSETYSTEAFF.

J is TRBJ1-2 and V is TRBV7-2; perhaps TRBD1 as D (5 bases). Germline loops: CDR1 SGHTA, CDR2 FQGNSA. The CDR3 covers 15 residues. V was pared by 6 bases and J by 6 bases, with 20 bases between. DNA for the CDR3: TGTGCCAGCAGGCTCTCCCCGACAGTTGAGGATGGCTACACCTTC. Translation: CASRLSPTVEDGYTF.

The chain recombines TRBV29-1 with TRBJ2-1; TRBD2 aligns across 12 bases. The CDR3 has 15 amino acids. The ends lost 6 bases at V and 3 bases at J; junction bases unmatched: 6. CDR1 is SQVTM and CDR2 is ANQGSEA in the germline V gene. CDR3 amino acids: CSVAPLAGGYNEQFF. CDR3 DNA: TGCAGCGTGGCTCCACTAGCGGGAGGCTACAATGAGCAGTTCTTC.

The rearrangement links TRBV12-2 to TRBJ2-7; TRBD1, the table's D call, lacks a check against the DNA. TRBV12-2 is marked as a pseudogene. The CDR3 is made up of 13 amino acids. CDR3 DNA: TGTGCAAGCCTGACAGGGGAGCAACACGAGCAGTACTTC. This gives the protein CASLTGEQHEQYF.